The source of this T cell receptor beta chain is a study of beta chain features in type 1 diabetes. In the study overall: Sorted cells from all samples, numbering some 99,000,000, were examined. The study, taken as a whole, reports: At VDJ recombination sites, type 1 diabetes patients had fewer insertions and more deleted nucleotides. The naive, central memory and Treg TCRB repertoires showed an apparent similarity that was greater among patients than among healthy donors. Across all four CD4+ subsets, people with type 1 diabetes showed modestly shorter TCRB CDR3s.

Looked up from germline, CDR1 is ENHRY and CDR2 is SYGVKD. Trimming pared 6 bases from V and 1 base from J, leaving 12 bases between. This CDR3 has 14 amino acids. This clone came up a few times. Its antigen is undetermined. The authors reverse transcribed all of the isolated RNA, so sequencing captured expressed TCRB transcripts. Produced via immunoSEQ multiplex PCR; TCRdb's table is partial and in-frame only. The data show 500,000 to 800,000 clones, with about an eighth seen just once and more than 0.095% held by the top ten. Each of the CD4+ naive, central memory, regulatory and stem cell-like memory populations was sorted via CD45RO/CCR7/CD25/CD127/CD95/CD27.

This sequence originates from a man aged 30 to 45 with type 1 diabetes. This chain connects TRBV10-3 to TRBJ1-1; D possibly corresponds to TRBD1 (5 bases). The sequenced sample was naive CD4+ T cells from blood. The CDR3 DNA follows: TGTGCCATCAGCAGGGACGGAAAGAACACTGAAGCTTTCTTT. Protein sequence: CAISRDGKNTEAFF.